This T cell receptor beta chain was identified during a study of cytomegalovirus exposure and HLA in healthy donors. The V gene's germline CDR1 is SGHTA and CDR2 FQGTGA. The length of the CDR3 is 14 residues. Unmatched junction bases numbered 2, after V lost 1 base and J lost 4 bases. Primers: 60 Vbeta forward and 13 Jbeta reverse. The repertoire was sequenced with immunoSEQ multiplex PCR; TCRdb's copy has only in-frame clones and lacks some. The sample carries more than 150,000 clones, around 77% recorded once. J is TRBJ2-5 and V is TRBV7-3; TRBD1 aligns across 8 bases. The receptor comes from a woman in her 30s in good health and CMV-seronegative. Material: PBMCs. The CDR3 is CASSLSGQGETQYF. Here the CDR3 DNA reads TGTGCCAGCAGCTTAAGTGGACAGGGAGAGACCCAGTACTTC. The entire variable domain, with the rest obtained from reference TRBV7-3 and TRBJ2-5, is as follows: GAGVSQTPSNKVTEKGKYVELRCDPISGHTALYWYRQSLGQGPEFLIYFQGTGAADDSGLPNDRFFAVRPEGSVSTLKIQRTERGDSAVYLCASSLSGQGETQYFGPGTRLLVL.